This is a list of T cell receptor beta chains from one sample in a study of blood T cell repertoires in COVID-19. Sequencing was performed with immunoSEQ multiplex PCR; in TCRdb, only in-frame clones are kept and a portion is missing. Among roughly 68,000 clones listed, about 81% were seen once. Sequencing used peripheral blood. The receptors come from a human donor in a cohort sampled during active COVID-19. The CDR3 runs from the conserved cysteine through the conserved F or W. D genes are given only for firm matches. The size entry is marked missing in some rows and otherwise reads once, few, many or a size class.

size: once
J: TRBJ1-1
D: -
V: TRBV28
DNA: TGTGCCAGCAGGATAGGGCTCCGGCGGGGCACTGAAGCTTTCTTT
CDR3: CASRIGLRRGTEAFF

size: -
J: TRBJ2-1
D: -
V: TRBV28
DNA: TGTGCCAGCACGTGGAGCTCCTACAATGAGCAGTTCTTC
CDR3: CASTWSSYNEQFF

size: once
J: TRBJ2-7
D: -
V: TRBV28
DNA: TGTGCCAGCAGTTTAGGGGTAGGGGGCTCCTACGAGCAGTACTTC
CDR3: CASSLGVGGSYEQYF

size: -
J: TRBJ2-2
D: -
V: TRBV5-6
DNA: TGTGCCAGCAGCTTTGACAGAAGCTCCACCGGGGAGCTGTTTTTT
CDR3: CASSFDRSSTGELFF

size: -
J: TRBJ1-1
D: -
V: TRBV7-9
DNA: TGTGCCAGCAGCTTCCAGGGTTCCACTGAAGCTTTCTTT
CDR3: CASSFQGSTEAFF

size: few
J: TRBJ2-1
D: TRBD2
V: TRBV5-1
DNA: TGCGCCAGCAGCTTGGTAGCGGGGAATGAGCAGTTCTTC
CDR3: CASSLVAGNEQFF

size: once
J: TRBJ2-5
D: TRBD2
V: TRBV30
DNA: TGTGCCTGGACTAGCGGGCACGAAGAGACCCAGTACTTC
CDR3: CAWTSGHEETQYF

size: -
J: TRBJ1-1
D: TRBD1
V: TRBV6-5
DNA: TGTGCCAGCAGACCAGGGACAGCGACGAACACTGAAGCTTTCTTT
CDR3: CASRPGTATNTEAFF

size: -
J: TRBJ2-7
D: TRBD2
V: TRBV6-2/TRBV6-3
DNA: TGTGCCAGCAGTTACTCGACGGGAGGGGATGAGCAGTACTTC
CDR3: CASSYSTGGDEQYF

size: -
J: TRBJ2-1
D: -
V: TRBV28
DNA: TGTGCCAGCACCCCCGCGGGATTAAAAGGCTCCTACAATGAGCAGTTCTTC
CDR3: CASTPAGLKGSYNEQFF

size: -
J: TRBJ2-1
D: -
V: TRBV15
DNA: TGTGCCACCAGCGCGACAGGCTCGAGCTCCTACAATGAGCAGTTCTTC
CDR3: CATSATGSSSYNEQFF

size: -
J: TRBJ2-7
D: TRBD2
V: TRBV2
DNA: TGTGCCAGCAGTGGGACTAGCGGGTACGAGCAGTACTTC
CDR3: CASSGTSGYEQYF

size: -
J: TRBJ2-5
D: TRBD1
V: TRBV6-5
DNA: TGTGCCAGCACCGACAGGGCAGAGACCCAGTACTTC
CDR3: CASTDRAETQYF

size: -
J: TRBJ2-1
D: TRBD2
V: TRBV7-2
DNA: TGTGCCAGCAGCTTTGGGCAACTAGCGGGAGCACACAATGAGCAGTTCTTC
CDR3: CASSFGQLAGAHNEQFF

size: -
J: TRBJ2-3
D: TRBD2
V: TRBV10-3
DNA: TGTGCCATCGTGGGGGGACTAGCTTACCACTCCGGCACAGATACGCAGTATTTT
CDR3: CAIVGGLAYHSGTDTQYF

size: once
J: TRBJ1-2
D: TRBD1
V: TRBV3-1/TRBV3-2
DNA: TGTGCCAGCAGCCAAGAGGAAGGGGGCAGGGGTGGCTACACCTTC
CDR3: CASSQEEGGRGGYTF

size: once
J: TRBJ2-7
D: TRBD2
V: TRBV11-2
DNA: TGTGCCAGCACCGGACTAGGGGCATTCGGGCAGTACTTC
CDR3: CASTGLGAFGQYF

size: -
J: TRBJ2-7
D: TRBD2
V: TRBV3-1/TRBV3-2
DNA: TGTGCCAGCAGCCAAGAGTATAGCGGGAGCGACTACGAGCAGTACTTC
CDR3: CASSQEYSGSDYEQYF

size: once
J: TRBJ1-2
D: -
V: TRBV7-9
DNA: TGTGCCAGCAGCTCCACGGGTTTCGCCTATGGCTACACCTTC
CDR3: CASSSTGFAYGYTF

size: -
J: TRBJ2-1
D: -
V: TRBV12-3/TRBV12-4
DNA: TGTGCCAGCAGTTCGAGCGATGAGCAGTTCTTC
CDR3: CASSSSDEQFF

size: -
J: TRBJ2-2
D: -
V: TRBV10-2
DNA: TGCGCCAGCAGTGACTTCGGGGTAGGCACCGGGGAGCTGTTTTTT
CDR3: CASSDFGVGTGELFF